The clone carrying this T cell receptor beta chain has just one count. Sequencing used immunoSEQ multiplex PCR; TCRdb keeps in-frame clones, though not all of them. This repertoire shows 100,000 to 110,000 clones, roughly 85% found once; its top ten account for about 12%. This entry belongs to a study of blood T cell repertoires in COVID-19. The V gene lost 8 bases and the J gene lost 2 bases, with 13 bases spanning the gap. Germline V lookup: CDR1 MNHEY, CDR2 SVGAGI. CDR3 length: 13 amino acids. Sequencing was done on a sample of peripheral blood. The chain carries TRBV6-5 and TRBJ2-7; TRBD1 is a possible D gene (5 bases). The source is a woman in her 70s with acute or convalescent COVID-19. The CDR3 protein is CASGAGPAYEQYF. For the CDR3, the DNA is TGTGCCAGCGGGGCAGGGCCAGCCTACGAGCAGTACTTC.